Shown below are 24 T cell receptor beta chains from a single sample sequenced in a study of radiation and T cells in renal cell carcinoma. Generated by immunoSEQ multiplex PCR, the TCRdb table keeps only in-frame clones and is missing some. The sample gives about 24,000 clones, roughly 60% of which show up once; approximately 22% is in the top ten. Treatment defined: treatment-naive control, cytoreductive nephrectomy. The sample was tumor tissue, taken from a patient whose treatment was nephrectomy without radiotherapy. These TCRs come from a man aged 35 to 55 with renal cell carcinoma.

In this sample, this clone turned up many times. The chain uses TRBV4-3 and TRBJ1-2; a weak D match, TRBD1 (6 bases). V lost 2 bases to trimming and J lost 7 bases, with 14 bases between them. Looked up from germline, CDR1 is LGHNA and CDR2 is YSLEER. The CDR3 runs to 14 residues. The CDR3 DNA is TGCGCCAGCAGCCAAACAACAGGGCGGGGTGGCTACACCTTC. This gives the protein CASSQTTGRGGYTF.

This clone occurred many times. The DNA for the CDR3 is TGTGCCAGCAGCTTGTGGGGACAGAGGAACACTGAAGCTTTCTTT. It specifies CASSLWGQRNTEAFF. The V call is TRBV7-8, the J call TRBJ1-1, with 7 nucleotides matching TRBD1. Germline V gene lookup returns CDR1 SGHVS and CDR2 FQNEAQ. The CDR3 has 15 residues. V shed 3 bases, J shed 1 base, and the junction held 5 bases outside the gene matches.

The chain is built from TRBV30 and TRBJ2-6, with D hard to call. The CDR3 contains 14 residues. Trimming shortened V by 3 bases and J by 0 bases, and 6 bases separated the two germline ends. CDR1 is GTSNPN and CDR2 is SVGIG in the germline V gene (reference sequence). The CDR3 reads CAWRLSSGANVLTF. CDR3 bases: TGTGCCTGGAGGCTCAGCTCTGGGGCCAACGTCCTGACTTTC.

In its sample, this clone was seen a few times. The chain uses TRBV6-5 and TRBJ1-1, with D possibly TRBD1 on 5 matching bases. V shed 4 bases and J shed 8 bases, with 17 bases lying between them. The length of the CDR3 is 14 residues. The V gene's germline CDR1 is MNHEY and CDR2 SVGAGI. The DNA of the CDR3 is TGTGCCAGCAGTTCACCCGGGACGGTCAAGGAAGCTTTCTTT. Its translation: CASSSPGTVKEAFF.

The chain combines TRBV6-4 with TRBJ1-6; the match to TRBD1 covers 10 bases. From germline, CDR1 is MRHNA and CDR2 SNTAGT. The CDR3 is made up of 15 amino acids. Trimming took 4 bases from V and 7 from J; bases not matched to a gene: 4. The CDR3 coding sequence is TGTGCCAGCAGTGTCGGGACAGGGGAAAATTCACCCCTCCACTTT. Protein: CASSVGTGENSPLHF.

The J gene is TRBJ2-7, the V gene TRBV27; a weak D match, TRBD2 (6 bases). V was pared by 5 bases and J by 6 bases, with 20 bases between. CDR3 length: 15 amino acids. The germline gives CDR1 MNHEY, CDR2 SMNVEV (reference sequence). In nucleotides, the CDR3 is TGTGCCAGCAGTGCATCCGGGACCGGGAGACTCGAGCAGTACGTC. It specifies CASSASGTGRLEQYV.

The chain has TRBV10-3 and TRBJ1-2; TRBD1 aligns across 8 bases. V trimming: 8 bases; J trimming: 2 bases; junction bases outside the gene matches: 7. Germline V gene data show CDR1 as ENHRY and CDR2 as SYGVKD. The CDR3 has 14 amino acids. CDR3 protein: CAIFPGQANYGYTF. CDR3 coding DNA: TGTGCCATCTTCCCGGGACAGGCCAACTATGGCTACACCTTC.

This clone was picked up a small number of times. The rearrangement joins TRBV13 to TRBJ2-1; D may be TRBD1 (5 bases). Germline V gives CDR1 PRHDT, CDR2 FYEKMQ (reference sequence). This CDR3 has 15 amino acids. Trimming left V 0 bases short and J 5 bases short, with 11 bases between. CDR3 in amino acids: CASSLGSGLNNEQFF. Here the CDR3 DNA reads TGTGCCAGCAGCTTAGGGTCAGGGTTAAACAATGAGCAGTTCTTC.

The genes are TRBV18 and TRBJ2-7; 12 bases are shared with TRBD1. V shed 1 base, J shed 3 bases, and the junction held 7 bases outside the gene matches. The V gene's germline CDR1 is KGHSH and CDR2 LQKENI. This CDR3 is 17 amino acids long. The CDR3 is CASSPRPGQGAIYEQYF. CDR3 bases: TGTGCCAGCTCACCACGGCCGGGACAGGGGGCCATCTACGAGCAGTACTTC.

The chain joins TRBV19 to TRBJ2-1, with D possibly matching TRBD2 (6 bases). In germline, CDR1 is LNHDA, CDR2 SQIVND (reference sequence). Trimming pared 7 bases from V and 6 bases from J, leaving 13 bases between. This CDR3 contains 13 residues. CDR3 residues: CASKDGGRNEQFF. The CDR3 region has the DNA TGTGCCAGTAAAGACGGGGGACGCAATGAGCAGTTCTTC.

This clone appeared many times. V usage is TRBV6-5 and J usage is TRBJ2-2, with D hard to call. The CDR3 loop spans 16 amino acids. CDR1 MNHEY and CDR2 SVGAGI come from the germline V gene. Trimming removed 3 bases at V and 1 base at J, with 12 bases between. CDR3 nucleotides: TGTGCCAGCAGTTATTCCCCGGGCGGGAACACCGGGGAGCTGTTTTTT. It specifies CASSYSPGGNTGELFF.

This chain joins TRBV7-2 and TRBJ2-1; 11 bases line up with TRBD2. With 4 bases clipped from V and 6 bases from J, the junction kept 11 bases outside the gene matches. CDR1 and CDR2 (germline): SGHTA, FQGNSA. There are 17 residues in the CDR3. In DNA form, the CDR3 reads TGTGCCAGCAGCTCAGCCCCTGGACTAGCGGGTTTCAATGAGCAGTTCTTC. Amino acid sequence: CASSSAPGLAGFNEQFF.

This clone was counted only a few times. This chain connects TRBV28 to TRBJ1-1; a weak D match, TRBD1 (6 bases). The CDR3 consists of 14 residues. Germline CDR1 and CDR2: MDHEN and SYDVKM. Trimming removed 5 bases from V and 6 bases from J, with 16 bases in between. CDR3 sequence: CASSTPRGAPEAFF. CDR3 nucleotides: TGTGCCAGCAGTACCCCTCGGGGGGCCCCTGAAGCTTTCTTT. The variable domain in full, completed from reference TRBV28 and TRBJ1-1, reads DVKVTQSSRYLVKRTGEKVFLECVQDMDHENMFWYRQDPGLGLRLIYFSYDVKMKEKGDIPEGYSVSREKKERFSLILESASTNQTSMYLCASSTPRGAPEAFFGQGTRLTVV.

The chain joins TRBV10-3 to TRBJ1-1, with 11 bases identical to TRBD1. The CDR3 totals 16 residues. Trimming took 6 bases from V and 1 from J; bases not matched to a gene: 7. The germline V gene encodes CDR1 ENHRY and CDR2 SYGVKD. CDR3 sequence: CAISHGQGAGNTEAFF. The CDR3 DNA sequence: TGTGCCATCAGCCATGGACAGGGGGCCGGGAACACTGAAGCTTTCTTT.

This clone has ten or more counts. V is TRBV7-9 and J is TRBJ1-1, with 7 positions matching TRBD1. Germline CDR1 and CDR2: SEHNR and FQNEAQ (reference sequence). V shed 5 bases, J shed 8 bases, and the junction held 8 bases outside the gene matches. This CDR3 is 13 amino acids long. The CDR3, as DNA: TGTGCCAGCAGCCCGGGGCAGGGGGAGGAAGCTTTCTTT. It translates to CASSPGQGEEAFF.

The CDR3, as DNA: TGTGCCTGGAGTCTGGGACAGGGTTGGACTGAAGCTTTCTTT. Protein sequence: CAWSLGQGWTEAFF. The V call is TRBV30, the J call TRBJ1-1, with TRBD1 matching over 9 bases. Germline values: CDR1 GTSNPN, CDR2 SVGIG (reference sequence). The J segment lost 5 bases and the V segment lost 2 bases, leaving 6 bases of the junction unmatched. The CDR3 sequence is 14 residues long.

V gene TRBV6-5 combines with J gene TRBJ1-1; unclear D gene. The germline V and J ends were trimmed by 9 bases and 5 bases, with 13 bases remaining between them. From germline, CDR1 is MNHEY and CDR2 SVGAGI. This CDR3 is built from 12 residues. CDR3 nucleotide sequence: TGTGCCAGTATGACCTGGGAGACTGAAGCTTTCTTT. The encoded protein is CASMTWETEAFF.

By share, this clone ranks as medium-sized (0.01 to 0.1%). The genes are TRBV20-1 and TRBJ2-7; possible D gene TRBD1, 6 bases. V lost 5 bases and J 10 bases, leaving 15 bases between the germline ends. Germline V CDR1 and CDR2: DFQATT, SNEGSKA (reference sequence). The CDR3 is 11 amino acids. This CDR3 reads CSAQKGQLQYF. The CDR3, as DNA: TGCAGTGCTCAAAAAGGACAGCTTCAGTACTTC.

The J gene is TRBJ2-2, the V gene TRBV5-5; D gene unclear. Between the trimmed V and J ends, which lost 0 bases and 0 bases, there was a span of 6 bases. CDR1 and CDR2 from the germline V gene are SGHKS and YYEKEE (reference sequence). The CDR3 contains 15 residues. The CDR3 loop reads CASSLDGPNTGELFF. CDR3 nucleotide sequence: TGTGCCAGCAGCTTGGACGGTCCGAACACCGGGGAGCTGTTTTTT.

This clone was seen a few times. The V call is TRBV28, the J call TRBJ1-3, with 7 bases fitting TRBD1. After removal of 6 bases from V and 5 bases from J, the junction contained 13 bases not matched to a gene. CDR1 and CDR2 from the germline V gene are MDHEN and SYDVKM. CDR3 length: 16 residues. The CDR3 sequence: CASSTAGQNGRNTIYF. The CDR3 coding sequence is TGTGCCAGCAGCACGGCGGGACAGAATGGGAGAAACACCATATATTTT.

The chain combines TRBV5-1 with TRBJ2-7, with 10 bases lining up with TRBD2. V lost 4 bases and J lost 2; bases outside the gene matches: 18. The germline CDR1 and CDR2 sequences are SGHRS and YFSETQ. CDR3 length: 19 residues. CDR3 in amino acids: CASSPGGWLAGEAAYEQYF. CDR3 sequence (DNA): TGCGCCAGCAGCCCAGGCGGTTGGCTAGCGGGAGAGGCCGCCTACGAGCAGTACTTC.

The genes are TRBV7-9 and TRBJ2-5, with D hard to call. V was cut by 3 bases and J by 0 bases, with 11 bases left in between. The CDR3 is made up of 15 amino acids. In germline, CDR1 is SEHNR, CDR2 FQNEAQ (reference sequence). CDR3 amino acids: CASSLLPANQETQYF. DNA of the CDR3: TGTGCCAGCAGCTTGCTCCCAGCTAACCAAGAGACCCAGTACTTC.

This clone has only a few counts. The chain has TRBV6-5 and TRBJ1-1, with 7 bases lining up with TRBD1. This CDR3 contains 14 residues. The V gene end was trimmed by 5 bases and the J gene end by 0 bases; junction bases not matched to a gene: 3. Germline V CDR1 and CDR2: MNHEY, SVGAGI. As DNA, the CDR3 is TGTGCCAGCAGTGTGGGACAGATGAACACTGAAGCTTTCTTT. Residues: CASSVGQMNTEAFF.

The chain recombines TRBV30 with TRBJ1-5; D is unclear. V lost 3 bases and J 4 bases, leaving 13 bases between the germline ends. The CDR3 has 14 residues. CDR1 is GTSNPN, CDR2 SVGIG, per germline (reference sequence). CDR3 sequence (DNA): TGTGCCTGGAGCCCCGGACTGATTAATCAGCCCCAGCATTTT. Protein sequence: CAWSPGLINQPQHF.